This T cell receptor beta chain was recorded in a study of OX40 agonist ivuxolimab in advanced cancers. For the study at large: Ivuxolimab, an agonist antibody against OX40 (CD134), was given to patients. While on treatment, patients had intravenous ivuxolimab at 0.01 to 10 mg/kg every 2 weeks. Previous treatment with anti-PD-1, anti-PD-L1 or anti-CTLA-4 therapy was allowed; roughly 40% had received some.

The germline V and J ends were trimmed by 5 bases and 3 bases, with 13 bases remaining between them. This CDR3 is built from 14 residues. Germline CDR1 is MDHEN and CDR2 is SYDVKM. TCRdb keeps only in-frame clones here, not all; method: immunoSEQ multiplex PCR. The table records more than 60,000 clones, 80% to 85% of them present only once. It was autoimmune disease history or systemic immunosuppression that excluded patients. The chain employs TRBV28 and TRBJ1-1; possibly TRBD1 for D (5 bases). The specimen was CD4+ or CD8+ T cells sorted from blood, collected in a trial of the OX40 agonist ivuxolimab. This sequence was found in an adult with an advanced solid tumor such as melanoma, head and neck, liver or kidney cancer. The CDR3 sequence: CASSAGRVDTEAFF. The CDR3 nucleotides are TGTGCCAGCAGTGCCGGCAGGGTAGACACTGAAGCTTTCTTT.